This T cell receptor beta chain was recovered during a study of T cell responses to AZD1222 COVID-19 vaccine. Broader study findings: Reports indicate that nearly half of spike-specific TCRs are directed at unmutated variant regions. The study found vaccine-associated CD4 TCRs spanning spike, dominant at 160-218 and 743-854. The donor group comprised mostly white British people and more females; the analysis possibly underestimated clonal diversity. Increased Spike-specific TCR breadth and depth were observed after two AZD1222 doses.

Profiling relied on immunoSEQ multiplex PCR, and the TCRdb table lists in-frame clones only, not all of them. The table records 84,000 or so clones, around 86% of them present only once. Of note for this clone: What it binds is not known.

Per the germline V gene, CDR1 is SQVTM and CDR2 is ANQGSEA. V gave up 6 bases and J gave up 0 bases; unmatched junction bases: 8. There are 14 residues in the CDR3. The clonotype was recovered from an adult in good health. The material was peripheral blood, obtained on day 0 of AZD1222 vaccination. The J gene is TRBJ2-7, the V gene TRBV29-1, with 7 bases lining up with TRBD1. The CDR3 DNA follows: TGCAGCGTGGTCGACAGGGTCCTCTCCTACGAGCAGTACTTC. It translates to CSVVDRVLSYEQYF.